This TCR beta chain was observed in a study of cytomegalovirus exposure and HLA in healthy donors. The PCR made use of 60 Vbeta and 13 Jbeta primers. Using immunoSEQ multiplex PCR, the repertoire was profiled, and TCRdb retains in-frame clones only, with some absent. The repertoire has about 120,000 clones, approximately 80% of them found once; the top ten carry under 4%. The TCR comes from a woman in her thirties in good health and CMV-seronegative. Sequences were obtained from PBMCs.

The DNA of the CDR3 is TGTGCCAGTAGTAACAAAGGGGTGAATAGCAATCAGCCCCAGCATTTT. It translates to CASSNKGVNSNQPQHF. The chain links TRBV19 to TRBJ1-5, with D perhaps matching TRBD1 (5 bases). This CDR3 is built from 16 residues. V gave up 4 bases and J gave up 0 bases, with 13 bases separating them. Germline V gene data show CDR1 as LNHDA and CDR2 as SQIVND (reference sequence).